The 2 T cell receptor beta chains presented below share a single source sample, sequenced in a study of cytomegalovirus exposure and HLA in healthy donors. Clones were sequenced by immunoSEQ multiplex PCR, and TCRdb holds only the in-frame ones, with some missing. The sample includes roughly 60,000 clones, around 96% of them seen just once. Material: PBMCs. The receptors here all came from a woman younger than 30 in good health and CMV-seronegative.

This rearrangement joins TRBV13 to TRBJ2-7; 10 bases match TRBD1. CDR1 is PRHDT, CDR2 FYEKMQ, per germline (reference sequence). The junction had 6 bases not matched to a gene; V was cut back by 4 bases and J by 3 bases. This CDR3 has 15 amino acids. The CDR3 sequence: CASSYGQGDLYEQYF. The CDR3 region has the DNA TGTGCCAGCAGCTACGGACAGGGGGACCTCTACGAGCAGTACTTC.

The chain couples TRBV11-3 to TRBJ1-1; the D is unclear. The CDR3 has 11 residues. Trimming shortened V by 0 bases and J by 11 bases, and 7 bases separated the two germline ends. CDR1 is SGHNT and CDR2 is YENEEA in the germline V gene. CDR3 sequence reads: CASSLESPAFF. CDR3 nucleotide sequence: TGTGCCAGCAGCTTAGAATCCCCGGCTTTCTTT. Based on the CDR3 plus reference TRBV11-3 and TRBJ1-1, the full variable domain is EAGVVQSPRYKIIEKKQPVAFWCNPISGHNTLYWYLQNLGQGPELLIRYENEEAVDDSQLPKDRFSAERLKGVDSTLKIQPAELGDSAVYLCASSLESPAFFGQGTRLTVV.